This T cell receptor (beta chain) was documented in a study of T cell responses to AZD1222 COVID-19 vaccine. Profiled with immunoSEQ multiplex PCR; TCRdb holds only in-frame clones, not every one. The sample consists of about 83,000 clones, roughly 83% of them appearing once. The germline V gene encodes CDR1 MNHEY and CDR2 SMNVEV (reference sequence). J gave up 3 bases and V 5 bases, and 13 bases lay outside the gene matches. The CDR3 covers 16 residues. This clonotype was sampled from an adult in good health. The starting material was peripheral blood, obtained on day 0 of AZD1222 vaccination. The rearrangement joins TRBV27 to TRBJ2-7; 7 bases match TRBD1. Here the CDR3 reads CASSPTPRDSFYEQYF. Written as DNA, the CDR3 is TGTGCCAGCAGTCCGACTCCCCGGGACAGCTTCTACGAGCAGTACTTC.